Given below is one T cell receptor beta chain in context. Its target is not known. TCRdb re-called the 5' RACE reads through MiXCR, storing one row per CDR3 protein. The sample includes approximately 250,000 distinct CDR3 sequences, approximately 15% of them seen just once. This sample is part of a study of T-cell memory formation after mild COVID-19. Regarding the study as a whole: Prior to infection, memory already included some responding clones, suggesting cross-reactive memory joined.

The clonotype was recovered from an adult woman who had mild COVID-19 (a few samples of this study predate the infection). Cell type and time point are not known. The sequencing input was PBMCs or a T cell subset sorted from them (not recorded which).

The CDR3 DNA reads TGTGCCAGCAGTGGCTTTTCCTACAATGAGCAGTTCTTC. This sequence encodes CASSGFSYNEQFF. The chain uses TRBV6-1 and TRBJ2-1; unclear D gene. The CDR3 contains 13 residues. Trimming stripped 4 bases from V and 1 base from J, with 5 bases between. CDR1 is MNHNS and CDR2 is SASEGT in the germline V gene.